What follows describes a single TCR beta chain. Produced via immunoSEQ multiplex PCR; TCRdb's table is partial and in-frame only. The sample contains 100,000 to 150,000 clones, just under 80% of which appear only once. The data stem from a study of blood T cell repertoires in COVID-19. This CDR3 is 16 amino acids long. Germline values: CDR1 SGHTA, CDR2 FQGNSA. Trimming took 5 bases from V and 0 from J, leaving 14 bases between them. The chain has TRBV7-2 and TRBJ1-3; possible D gene TRBD1, 6 bases. The sequence was obtained from a human donor in a cohort sampled during active COVID-19. What was sequenced was peripheral blood. CDR3 in amino acids: CASSAGADSSGNTIYF. CDR3 in DNA: TGTGCCAGCAGCGCAGGGGCGGACAGCTCTGGAAACACCATATATTTT. Drawing the rest from reference TRBV7-2 and TRBJ1-3, the complete variable domain is GAGVSQSPSNKVTEKGKDVELRCDPISGHTALYWYRQSLGQGLEFLIYFQGNSAPDKSGLPSDRFSAERTGGSVSTLTIQRTQQEDSAVYLCASSAGADSSGNTIYFGEGSWLTVV.